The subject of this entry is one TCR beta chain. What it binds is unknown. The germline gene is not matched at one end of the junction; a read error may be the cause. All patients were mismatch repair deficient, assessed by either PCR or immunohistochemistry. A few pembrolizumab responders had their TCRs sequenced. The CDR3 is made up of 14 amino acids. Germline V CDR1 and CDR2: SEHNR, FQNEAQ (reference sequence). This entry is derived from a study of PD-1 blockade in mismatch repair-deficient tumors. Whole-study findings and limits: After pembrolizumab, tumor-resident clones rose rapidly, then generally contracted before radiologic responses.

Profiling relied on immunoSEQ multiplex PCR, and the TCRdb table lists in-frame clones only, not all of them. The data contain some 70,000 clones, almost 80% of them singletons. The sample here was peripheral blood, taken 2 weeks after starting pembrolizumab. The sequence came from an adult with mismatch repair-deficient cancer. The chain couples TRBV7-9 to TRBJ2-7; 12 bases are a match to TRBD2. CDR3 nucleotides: TGTGCCAGCAGCCTAGCGGGGGGGGCCTACGAGCAGTACTTC. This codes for CASSLAGGAYEQYF. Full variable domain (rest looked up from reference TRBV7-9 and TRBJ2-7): DTGVSQNPRHKITKRGQNVTFRCDPISEHNRLYWYRQTLGQGPEFLTYFQNEAQLEKSRLLSDRFSAERPKGSFSTLEIQRTEQGDSAMYLCASSLAGGAYEQYFGPGTRLTVT.